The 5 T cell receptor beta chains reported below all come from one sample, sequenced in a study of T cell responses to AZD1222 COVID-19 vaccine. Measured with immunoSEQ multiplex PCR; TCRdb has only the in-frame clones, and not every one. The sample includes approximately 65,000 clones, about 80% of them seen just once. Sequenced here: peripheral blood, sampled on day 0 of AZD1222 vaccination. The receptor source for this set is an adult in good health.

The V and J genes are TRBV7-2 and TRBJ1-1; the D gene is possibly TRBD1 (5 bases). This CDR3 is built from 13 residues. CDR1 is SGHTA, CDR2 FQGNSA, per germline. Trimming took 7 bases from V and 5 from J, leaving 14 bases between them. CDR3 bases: TGTGCCAGCAACATACAGGAAAATACTGAAGCTTTCTTT. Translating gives CASNIQENTEAFF. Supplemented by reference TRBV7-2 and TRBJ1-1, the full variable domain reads GAGVSQSPSNKVTEKGKDVELRCDPISGHTALYWYRQSLGQGLEFLIYFQGNSAPDKSGLPSDRFSAERTGGSVSTLTIQRTQQEDSAVYLCASNIQENTEAFFGQGTRLTVV.

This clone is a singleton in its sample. For the CDR3, the DNA is TGTGCCAGCAGCCCGGGTCCCCCCCGGTTCACCGGGGAGCTGTTTTTT. This translates into CASSPGPPRFTGELFF. The gene calls are TRBV5-6 and TRBJ2-2; the D is unclear. CDR3 length equals 16 residues. V lost 4 bases to trimming and J lost 4 bases, with 17 bases between them. Looked up from germline, CDR1 is SGHDT and CDR2 is YYEEEE.

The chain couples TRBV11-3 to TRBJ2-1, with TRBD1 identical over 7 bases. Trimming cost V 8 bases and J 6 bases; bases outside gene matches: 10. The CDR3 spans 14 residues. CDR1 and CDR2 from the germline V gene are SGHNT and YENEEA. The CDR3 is CASGRGGAGNEQFF. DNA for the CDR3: TGTGCCAGCGGAAGAGGGGGCGCCGGCAATGAGCAGTTCTTC. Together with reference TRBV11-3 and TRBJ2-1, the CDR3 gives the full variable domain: EAGVVQSPRYKIIEKKQPVAFWCNPISGHNTLYWYLQNLGQGPELLIRYENEEAVDDSQLPKDRFSAERLKGVDSTLKIQPAELGDSAVYLCASGRGGAGNEQFFGPGTRLTVL.

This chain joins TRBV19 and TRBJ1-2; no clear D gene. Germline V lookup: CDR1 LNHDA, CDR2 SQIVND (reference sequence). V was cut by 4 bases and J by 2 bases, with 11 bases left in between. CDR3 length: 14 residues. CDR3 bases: TGTGCCAGTAGTAGCCTCACAGAAAACTATGGCTACACCTTC. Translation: CASSSLTENYGYTF.

The DNA for the CDR3 is TGTGCCAGCAGCCATACAGGGGGCGGTGAAAAACTGTTTTTT. Its protein is CASSHTGGGEKLFF. This sequence joins TRBV3-1 (or the pseudogene TRBV3-2) and TRBJ1-4; 9 bases align to TRBD1. Trimming removed 3 bases from V and 7 bases from J; junction bases left unmatched: 3. This CDR3 comprises 14 residues. Germline assignment: CDR1 LGHDT and CDR2 YNNKEL (reference sequence).